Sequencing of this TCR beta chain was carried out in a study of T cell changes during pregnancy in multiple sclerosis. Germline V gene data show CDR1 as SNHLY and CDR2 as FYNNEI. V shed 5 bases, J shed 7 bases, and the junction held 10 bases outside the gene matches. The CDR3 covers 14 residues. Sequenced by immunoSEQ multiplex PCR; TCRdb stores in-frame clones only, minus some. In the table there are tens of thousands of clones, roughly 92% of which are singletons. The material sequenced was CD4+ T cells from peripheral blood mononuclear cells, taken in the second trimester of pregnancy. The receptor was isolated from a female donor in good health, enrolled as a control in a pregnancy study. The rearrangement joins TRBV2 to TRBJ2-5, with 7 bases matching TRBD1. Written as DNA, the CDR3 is TGTGCCAGCAGTTTTCGACAGGGTGGGGGGACCCAGTACTTC. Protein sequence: CASSFRQGGGTQYF.